Below, 23 T cell receptor beta chains from the same sample are listed, as sequenced in a study of OX40 agonist ivuxolimab in advanced cancers. Data came from immunoSEQ multiplex PCR; TCRdb stores just in-frame clones and leaves some out. The sample includes more than 40,000 clones, about 79% of them seen just once. The specimen was CD4+ or CD8+ T cells sorted from blood, collected in a trial of the OX40 agonist ivuxolimab. Receptor source: an adult with an advanced solid tumor such as melanoma, head and neck, liver or kidney cancer.

This chain uses TRBV7-3 with TRBJ2-2, with 11 bases identical to TRBD2. CDR1 is SGHTA, CDR2 FQGTGA, per germline. Trimming cost V 2 bases and J 6 bases; bases outside gene matches: 5. CDR3 size: 16 residues. The CDR3 is CASSLGLAGGAGELFF. CDR3 DNA sequence: TGTGCCAGCAGCTTAGGGCTAGCGGGGGGAGCCGGGGAGCTGTTTTTT.

The CDR3 here is CASSLDWFEGDTQYF. The CDR3, as DNA: TGTGCCAGCAGCCTTGACTGGTTTGAGGGAGATACGCAGTATTTT. The V and J genes are TRBV5-4 and TRBJ2-3; weak D call: TRBD2 (5 bases). Germline lookup yields CDR1 SGHNT and CDR2 YYREEE (reference sequence). The V and J ends lost 4 bases and 5 bases respectively, with 17 bases between them. The CDR3 sequence is 15 residues long.

J is TRBJ2-5 and V is TRBV19, with unresolved D. The CDR3 contains 13 residues. Germline V gene data show CDR1 as LNHDA and CDR2 as SQIVND (reference sequence). V was trimmed by 5 bases and J by 5 bases, leaving 12 bases between them. DNA of the CDR3: TGTGCCAGTAGTCCGCACGTAGAGGAGACCCAGTACTTC. As protein: CASSPHVEETQYF.

The genes are TRBV5-5 and TRBJ1-5; possibly TRBD1 for D (5 bases). From germline, CDR1 is SGHKS and CDR2 YYEKEE (reference sequence). The CDR3 is 17 residues long. The V gene lost 4 bases and the J gene lost 2 bases, with 19 bases spanning the gap. DNA of the CDR3: TGTGCCAGCAGCATATCTACAGGAGCGCGGGGCAATCAGCCCCAGCATTTT. It translates to CASSISTGARGNQPQHF. Full variable domain (remainder filled in from reference TRBV5-5 and TRBJ1-5): DAGVTQSPTHLIKTRGQQVTLRCSPISGHKSVSWYQQVLGQGPQFIFQYYEKEERGRGNFPDRFSARQFPNYSSELNVNALLLGDSALYLCASSISTGARGNQPQHFGDGTRLSIL.

The chain couples TRBV5-1 to TRBJ2-3; 9 nucleotides line up with TRBD2. The J segment lost 5 bases and the V segment lost 4 bases, leaving 11 bases of the junction unmatched. The CDR3 totals 16 residues. Looked up from germline, CDR1 is SGHRS and CDR2 is YFSETQ. The CDR3, as DNA: TGCGCCAGCAGCCCGCAGACGGCGGGGGGGCAAGATACGCAGTATTTT. Protein sequence: CASSPQTAGGQDTQYF.

CDR3 protein: CASSLSARGSHNEQFF. The DNA for the CDR3 is TGTGCCAGCAGTTTATCGGCCAGGGGGTCCCACAATGAGCAGTTCTTC. The chain couples TRBV27 to TRBJ2-1; 7 bases align to TRBD1. J was trimmed by 5 bases and V by 0 bases; bases with no gene match: 7. CDR1 and CDR2 from the germline V gene are MNHEY and SMNVEV (reference sequence). CDR3 length: 16 residues.

Here the CDR3 DNA reads TGTGCCAGCAGCTTACAGCGGGGGCGGGAAGCTTTCTTT. Translating gives CASSLQRGREAFF. The gene calls are TRBV11-2 and TRBJ1-1; a possible D gene is TRBD1 (6 bases). V was cut by 2 bases and J by 8 bases, with 12 bases left in between. The CDR3 extends over 13 amino acids. Germline V gene lookup returns CDR1 SGHAT and CDR2 FQNNGV. Combining the CDR3 with reference TRBV11-2 and TRBJ1-1 gives the whole variable domain EAGVAQSPRYKIIEKRQSVAFWCNPISGHATLYWYQQILGQGPKLLIQFQNNGVVDDSQLPKDRFSAERLKGVDSTLKIQPAKLEDSAVYLCASSLQRGREAFFGQGTRLTVV.

The chain carries TRBV11-1 and TRBJ2-5, with 12 bases that match TRBD2. Germline CDR1 and CDR2: SGHAT and FQDESV (reference sequence). V dropped 1 base and J dropped 4; count of bases not matched to a gene: 13. The CDR3 is 19 residues long. CDR3 sequence: CASSLGATLAGGPTETQYF. The DNA of the CDR3 is TGTGCCAGCAGCTTAGGCGCCACCCTAGCGGGGGGGCCTACAGAGACCCAGTACTTC.

This rearrangement joins TRBV25-1 to TRBJ2-1, with D possibly being TRBD2 (5 bases). Germline loops: CDR1 MGHDK, CDR2 SYGVNS. The CDR3 runs to 12 residues. V dropped 2 bases and J dropped 12 bases, with 11 bases sitting between them. The CDR3 is CASSEKAVPQFF. The DNA for the CDR3 is TGTGCCAGCAGTGAAAAAGCGGTACCGCAGTTCTTC.

The chain carries TRBV19 and TRBJ1-5, with 10 bases lining up with TRBD1. The length of the CDR3 is 15 residues. V trimming: 4 bases; J trimming: 6 bases; junction bases outside the gene matches: 6. Germline assignment: CDR1 LNHDA and CDR2 SQIVND (reference sequence). As DNA, the CDR3 is TGTGCCAGTAGTACGGACAGGGGGGGACGTCAGCCCCAGCATTTT. It is translated as CASSTDRGGRQPQHF.

This chain uses TRBV7-2 with TRBJ2-5; D may be TRBD1 or TRBD2 (6 bases each). The CDR3 is made up of 16 amino acids. The V end was cut by 2 bases, the J end by 3 bases, with 16 bases between. Germline-derived CDR1 and CDR2 are SGHTA and FQGNSA. Here the CDR3 DNA reads TGTGCCAGCAGCTTATCGGGAGCAGGGGTAAAAGAGACCCAGTACTTC. As protein: CASSLSGAGVKETQYF. Complete variable domain (other parts from reference TRBV7-2 and TRBJ2-5): GAGVSQSPSNKVTEKGKDVELRCDPISGHTALYWYRQSLGQGLEFLIYFQGNSAPDKSGLPSDRFSAERTGGSVSTLTIQRTQQEDSAVYLCASSLSGAGVKETQYFGPGTRLLVL.

The chain employs TRBV4-1 and TRBJ2-5; TRBD2 agrees at 14 bases. V lost 7 bases, J lost 3 bases, and 4 bases stayed unmatched. From germline, CDR1 is MGHRA and CDR2 YSYEKL. The CDR3 totals 15 residues. Here the CDR3 reads CASKTGLAGEETQYF. The CDR3 DNA is TGCGCCAGCAAGACGGGACTAGCGGGAGAAGAGACCCAGTACTTC.

The chain employs TRBV28 and TRBJ1-2; D is ambiguous. This CDR3 spans 15 amino acids. CDR1 is MDHEN and CDR2 is SYDVKM in the germline V gene. V lost 6 bases to trimming and J lost 6 bases, with 20 bases between them. DNA of the CDR3: TGTGCCAGCAGCCACACGTGGGGTTTTACGGATGGCTACACCTTC. It translates to CASSHTWGFTDGYTF.

The chain employs TRBV25-1 and TRBJ2-1, with D uncertain. The length of the CDR3 is 12 residues. The V end was cut by 2 bases, the J end by 6 bases, with 5 bases between. From germline, CDR1 is MGHDK and CDR2 SYGVNS. The CDR3 reads CASSEGGNEQFF. The CDR3 DNA reads as TGTGCCAGCAGTGAAGGTGGCAATGAGCAGTTCTTC. Supplemented by reference TRBV25-1 and TRBJ2-1, the full variable domain reads EADIYQTPRYLVIGTGKKITLECSQTMGHDKMYWYQQDPGMELHLIHYSYGVNSTEKGDLSSESTVSRIRTEHFPLTLESARPSHTSQYLCASSEGGNEQFFGPGTRLTVL.

CDR3 sequence (DNA): TGCGCCAGCAGCTTGGATCCAGGTATGAACACTGAAGCTTTCTTT. It translates to CASSLDPGMNTEAFF. The V and J genes are TRBV5-1 and TRBJ1-1; D gene unclear. Germline loops: CDR1 SGHRS, CDR2 YFSETQ. The CDR3 has 15 residues. Trimming stripped 0 bases from V and 0 bases from J, with 9 bases between. Variable domain in full (rest from reference TRBV5-1 and TRBJ1-1): KAGVTQTPRYLIKTRGQQVTLSCSPISGHRSVSWYQQTPGQGLQFLFEYFSETQRNKGNFPGRFSGRQFSNSRSEMNVSTLELGDSALYLCASSLDPGMNTEAFFGQGTRLTVV.

The chain joins TRBV29-1 to TRBJ2-5; TRBD2 might be the D (7 bases). V lost 4 bases to trimming and J lost 5 bases, with 14 bases between them. Germline V gene sequence: CDR1 SQVTM, CDR2 ANQGSEA. CDR3 length equals 13 residues. CDR3 bases: TGCAGCGTTGTCGGGGGGCGAGGGGAGACCCAGTACTTC. Its translation: CSVVGGRGETQYF.

The chain links TRBV27 to TRBJ1-2; 7 bases are a match to TRBD1. The CDR3 has 15 residues. Per germline, CDR1 MNHEY and CDR2 SMNVEV (reference sequence). V gave up 2 bases and J gave up 3 bases; unmatched junction bases: 6. The CDR3 here is CASSLPRGTDYGYTF. CDR3 DNA sequence: TGTGCCAGCAGTTTACCCCGAGGGACAGACTATGGCTACACCTTC.

This chain uses TRBV28 with TRBJ1-2; D is undetermined. Deletions cut 2 bases from V and 8 bases from J, with 15 bases between. There are 14 residues in the CDR3. The V gene's germline CDR1 is MDHEN and CDR2 SYDVKM. CDR3 amino acids: CASSLGSVTRGYTF. The DNA for the CDR3 is TGTGCCAGCAGTTTAGGGTCGGTTACGAGAGGCTACACCTTC.

The chain is built from TRBV11-3 and TRBJ1-5, with D perhaps TRBD1 (5 bases). Trimming stripped 5 bases from V and 4 bases from J, with 18 bases between. Germline lookup yields CDR1 SGHNT and CDR2 YENEEA. The CDR3 contains 16 residues. The CDR3 region is CASSRISGPTNQPQHF. The CDR3, as DNA: TGTGCCAGCAGCCGAATATCGGGACCGACGAATCAGCCCCAGCATTTT.

The rearrangement links TRBV7-2 to TRBJ1-2; TRBD1 is a possible D gene (5 bases). The V end was cut by 5 bases, the J end by 4 bases, with 14 bases between. Looked up from germline, CDR1 is SGHTA and CDR2 is FQGNSA. CDR3 length: 14 residues. CDR3 region: CASSATQTGYGYTF. The DNA of the CDR3 is TGTGCCAGCAGCGCCACCCAAACAGGCTATGGCTACACCTTC. Using reference TRBV7-2 and TRBJ1-2 for the parts outside the CDR3, the full variable domain is GAGVSQSPSNKVTEKGKDVELRCDPISGHTALYWYRQSLGQGLEFLIYFQGNSAPDKSGLPSDRFSAERTGGSVSTLTIQRTQQEDSAVYLCASSATQTGYGYTFGSGTRLTVV.

There are a few counts of this clone. J is TRBJ2-5 and V is TRBV7-6; D may correspond to TRBD1 or TRBD2 (5 bases each). The CDR3 totals 13 residues. V lost 6 bases and J lost 2, with 10 bases in between. Germline lookup yields CDR1 SGHVS and CDR2 FNYEAQ. DNA for the CDR3: TGTGCCAGCAGGGGGGTGGATCAAGAGACCCAGTACTTC. The encoded protein is CASRGVDQETQYF.

This sequence joins TRBV6-4 and TRBJ2-1; 7 positions match TRBD1. V lost 4 bases and J lost 6; bases outside the gene matches: 6. Germline loops: CDR1 MRHNA, CDR2 SNTAGT. The CDR3 has 14 residues. The DNA of the CDR3 is TGTGCCAGCAGTGTACAGGGGCGCAGCAATGAGCAGTTCTTC. Protein: CASSVQGRSNEQFF.

The chain joins TRBV7-6 to TRBJ2-1; either TRBD1 or TRBD2 may supply D (6 bases each). The ends were cut back, 1 base at V and 4 bases at J, with 11 bases in the middle. Per the germline V gene, CDR1 is SGHVS and CDR2 is FNYEAQ. The CDR3 consists of 15 residues. Here the CDR3 reads CASSLEGGPYNEQFF. The CDR3 DNA follows: TGTGCCAGCAGCTTAGAGGGGGGACCTTACAATGAGCAGTTCTTC.